The clone carrying this T cell receptor (beta chain) has a handful of counts. Via MiXCR, TCRdb re-called the 5' RACE reads, giving one row per CDR3 protein. The table shows hundreds of thousands of distinct CDR3 sequences, with approximately 13% occurring only once. This entry is derived from a study of T cells after yellow fever vaccination. Study-wide context: Fractions with few cells were prepared using SMART-Seq v4 Ultra Low Input.

This CDR3 region has 14 residues. Trimming cost V 7 bases and J 6 bases, with 16 bases left between them. The specimen was PBMCs, collected on the day of the yellow fever booster vaccination. The receptor's source is a young man who received the YFV17D yellow fever vaccine. The J gene is TRBJ2-1, the V gene TRBV12-3 or TRBV12-4; TRBD2 is a possible D gene (6 bases). CDR3 residues: CASTGGPARNEQFF. The CDR3 bases are TGTGCCAGCACCGGGGGACCCGCCCGCAATGAGCAGTTCTTC.